The sequence of this T cell receptor (beta chain) was determined in a study of control samples from healthy donors and cancer patients. The table came from immunoSEQ multiplex PCR; TCRdb's copy has only in-frame clones and leaves some out. The sample includes around 12,000 clones, around 94% of them seen just once. This sequence was found in a man older than 75 with lung cancer. Sequenced input: PBMCs.

This CDR3 is CSPGLYNEQFF. CDR3 nucleotide sequence: TGCAGTCCCGGACTTTACAATGAGCAGTTCTTC. The V and J genes are TRBV20-1 and TRBJ2-1, with a weak D call TRBD2 (5 bases). The CDR3 sequence is 11 residues long. CDR1 and CDR2 (germline): DFQATT, SNEGSKA (reference sequence). Trimming took 8 bases from V and 4 from J, leaving 9 bases between them.